This T cell receptor (beta chain) is drawn from a study of OX40 agonist ivuxolimab in advanced cancers. At the level of the study: Males comprised over 80% of the group, whose mean age was 60 years (range 23 to 79).

In regard to this clone: What it binds is not known.

This CDR3 is 14 amino acids long. V shed 2 bases, J shed 3 bases, and the junction held 3 bases outside the gene matches. Germline CDR1 is MGHRA and CDR2 is YSYEKL. Libraries were prepared by immunoSEQ multiplex PCR; TCRdb keeps only in-frame clonotypes and omits some of them. The sample includes 20,000 to 30,000 clones, 85% of them seen just once. Study-wide findings and caveats: Some of the nonresponding patients also showed low levels of normalized T-cell clonal expansion.

The J gene is TRBJ2-7, the V gene TRBV4-1, with 8 nucleotides matching TRBD1. The clonotype originates from an adult with an advanced solid tumor such as melanoma, head and neck, liver or kidney cancer. Here the sequenced sample was CD4+ or CD8+ T cells sorted from blood, taken in a trial of the OX40 agonist ivuxolimab. The CDR3 sequence is CASSQSTGDYEQYF. The DNA of the CDR3 is TGCGCCAGCAGCCAATCGACAGGGGACTACGAGCAGTACTTC.